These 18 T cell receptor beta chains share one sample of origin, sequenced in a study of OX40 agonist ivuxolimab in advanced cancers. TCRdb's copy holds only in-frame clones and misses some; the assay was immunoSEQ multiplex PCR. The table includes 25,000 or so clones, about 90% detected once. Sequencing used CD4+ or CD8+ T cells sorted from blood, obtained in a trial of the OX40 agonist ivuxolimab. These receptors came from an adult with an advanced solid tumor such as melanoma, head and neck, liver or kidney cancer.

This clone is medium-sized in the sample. CDR3 DNA sequence: TGTGCCAGCCAGGGACAGGGGGCACCGTTGGGCGGCTACACCTTC. This sequence encodes CASQGQGAPLGGYTF. The chain joins TRBV2 to TRBJ1-2; 12 nucleotides match TRBD1. Germline CDR1 reads SNHLY; CDR2 reads FYNNEI. There are 15 residues in the CDR3. Losses at the gene ends were 8 bases for V and 8 bases for J; bases not matched to a gene: 12.

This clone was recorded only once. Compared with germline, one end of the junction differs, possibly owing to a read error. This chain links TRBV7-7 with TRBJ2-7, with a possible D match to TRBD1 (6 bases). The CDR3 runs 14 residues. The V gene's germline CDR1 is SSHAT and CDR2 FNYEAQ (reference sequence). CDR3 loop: CASSPSTGGNEQYF. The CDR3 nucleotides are TGTGCTAGCAGCCCATCGACAGGTGGGAACGAGCAGTACTTC.

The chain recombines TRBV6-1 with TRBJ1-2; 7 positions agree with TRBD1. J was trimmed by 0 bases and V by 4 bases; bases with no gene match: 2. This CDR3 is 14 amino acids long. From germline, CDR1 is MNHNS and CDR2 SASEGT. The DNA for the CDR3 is TGTGCCAGCAGTGCTCAGGGGGCTAACTATGGCTACACCTTC. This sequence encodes CASSAQGANYGYTF.

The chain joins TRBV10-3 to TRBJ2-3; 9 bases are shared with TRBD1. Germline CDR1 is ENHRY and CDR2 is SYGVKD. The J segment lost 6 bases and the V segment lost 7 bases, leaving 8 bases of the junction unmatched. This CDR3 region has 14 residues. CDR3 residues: CAINLDRGGDTQYF. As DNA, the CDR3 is TGTGCCATCAATTTGGACAGGGGAGGCGATACGCAGTATTTT.

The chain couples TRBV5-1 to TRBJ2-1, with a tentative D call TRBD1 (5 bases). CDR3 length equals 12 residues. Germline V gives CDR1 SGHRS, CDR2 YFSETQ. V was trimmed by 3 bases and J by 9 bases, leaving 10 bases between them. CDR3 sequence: CASSSQGTEQFF. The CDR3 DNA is TGCGCCAGCAGCTCCCAGGGAACTGAGCAGTTCTTC. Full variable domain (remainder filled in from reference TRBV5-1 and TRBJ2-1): KAGVTQTPRYLIKTRGQQVTLSCSPISGHRSVSWYQQTPGQGLQFLFEYFSETQRNKGNFPGRFSGRQFSNSRSEMNVSTLELGDSALYLCASSSQGTEQFFGPGTRLTVL.

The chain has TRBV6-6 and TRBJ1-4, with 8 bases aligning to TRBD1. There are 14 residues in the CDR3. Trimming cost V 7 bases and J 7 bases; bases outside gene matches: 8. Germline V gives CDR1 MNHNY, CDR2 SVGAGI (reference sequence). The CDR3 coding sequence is TGTGCCAGCACCCCCAGGGGGCGGGGTGAAAAACTGTTTTTT. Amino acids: CASTPRGRGEKLFF.

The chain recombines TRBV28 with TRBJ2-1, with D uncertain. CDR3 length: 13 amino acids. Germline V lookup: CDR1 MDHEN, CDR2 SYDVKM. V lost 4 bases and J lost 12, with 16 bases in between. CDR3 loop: CASSSPGVHRQFF. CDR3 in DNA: TGTGCCAGCAGTTCTCCGGGCGTACATAGGCAGTTCTTC.

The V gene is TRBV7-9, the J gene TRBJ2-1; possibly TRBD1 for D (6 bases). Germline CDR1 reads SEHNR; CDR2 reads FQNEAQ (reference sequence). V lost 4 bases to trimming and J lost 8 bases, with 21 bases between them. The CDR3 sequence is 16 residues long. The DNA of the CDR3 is TGTGCCAGCAGCTCAGAGGGGGTTCTGGTCGTAGATGAGCAGTTCTTC. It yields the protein CASSSEGVLVVDEQFF.

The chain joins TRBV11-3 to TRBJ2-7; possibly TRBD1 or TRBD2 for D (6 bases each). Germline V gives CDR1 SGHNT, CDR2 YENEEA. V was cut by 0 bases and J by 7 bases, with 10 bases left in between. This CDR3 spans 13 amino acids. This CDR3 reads CASSLDGGGEQYF. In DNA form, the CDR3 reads TGTGCCAGCAGCTTAGATGGAGGGGGAGAGCAGTACTTC.

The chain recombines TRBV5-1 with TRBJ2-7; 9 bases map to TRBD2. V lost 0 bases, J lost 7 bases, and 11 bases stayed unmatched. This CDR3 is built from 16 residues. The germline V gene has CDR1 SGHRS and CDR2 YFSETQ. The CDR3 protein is CASSLGMREGREEQYF. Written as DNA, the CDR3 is TGCGCCAGCAGCTTGGGTATGCGGGAGGGCCGAGAGGAGCAGTACTTC.

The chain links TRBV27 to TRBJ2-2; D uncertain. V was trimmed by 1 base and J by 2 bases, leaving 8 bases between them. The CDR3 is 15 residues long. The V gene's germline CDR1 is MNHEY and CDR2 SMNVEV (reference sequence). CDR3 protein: CASSLLTLNTGELFF. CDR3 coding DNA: TGTGCCAGCAGTTTATTAACCTTAAACACCGGGGAGCTGTTTTTT.

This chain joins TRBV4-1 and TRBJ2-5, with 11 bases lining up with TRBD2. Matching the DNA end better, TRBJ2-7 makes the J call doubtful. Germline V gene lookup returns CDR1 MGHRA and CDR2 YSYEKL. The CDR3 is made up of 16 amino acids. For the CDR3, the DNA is TGCGCCAGCAGCACCGGCGGGACTAGCGGTTCCTACGAGCAGTACTTC. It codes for CASSTGGTSGSYEQYF.

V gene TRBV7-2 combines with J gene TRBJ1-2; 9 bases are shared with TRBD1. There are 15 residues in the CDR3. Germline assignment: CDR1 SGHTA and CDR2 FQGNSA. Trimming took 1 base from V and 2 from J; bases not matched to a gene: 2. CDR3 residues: CASSLGTGANYGYTF. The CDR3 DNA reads TGTGCCAGCAGCTTAGGGACAGGGGCCAACTATGGCTACACCTTC.

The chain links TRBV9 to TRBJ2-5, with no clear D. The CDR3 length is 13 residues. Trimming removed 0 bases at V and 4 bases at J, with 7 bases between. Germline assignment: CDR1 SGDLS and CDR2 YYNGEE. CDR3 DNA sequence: TGTGCCAGCAGCGTAGGTATGGGAGAGACCCAGTACTTC. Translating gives CASSVGMGETQYF.

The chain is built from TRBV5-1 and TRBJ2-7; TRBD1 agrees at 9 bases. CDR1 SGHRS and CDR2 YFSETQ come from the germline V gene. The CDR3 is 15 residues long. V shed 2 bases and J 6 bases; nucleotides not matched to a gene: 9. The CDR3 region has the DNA TGCGCCAGCAGCTTCACACCGGGACAGGGCGCCGAGCAGTACTTC. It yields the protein CASSFTPGQGAEQYF.

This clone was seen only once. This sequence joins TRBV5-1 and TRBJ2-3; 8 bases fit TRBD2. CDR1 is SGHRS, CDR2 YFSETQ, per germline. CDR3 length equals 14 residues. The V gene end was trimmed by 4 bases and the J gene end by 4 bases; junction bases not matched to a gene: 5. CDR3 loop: CASSGAREADTQYF. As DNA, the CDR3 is TGCGCCAGCAGCGGGGCGCGGGAGGCAGATACGCAGTATTTT.

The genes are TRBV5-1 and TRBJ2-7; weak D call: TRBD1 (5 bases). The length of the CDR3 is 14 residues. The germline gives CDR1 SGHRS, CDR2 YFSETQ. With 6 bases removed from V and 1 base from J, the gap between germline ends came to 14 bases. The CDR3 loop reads CASMDDSESYEQYF. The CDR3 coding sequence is TGCGCCAGCATGGATGACAGCGAATCCTACGAGCAGTACTTC.

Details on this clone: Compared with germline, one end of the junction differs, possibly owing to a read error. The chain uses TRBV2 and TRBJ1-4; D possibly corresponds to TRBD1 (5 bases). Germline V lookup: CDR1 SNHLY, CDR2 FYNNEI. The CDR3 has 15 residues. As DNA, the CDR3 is TGTGCCAGCAGCGAAGGGGACTTTAGTCGGGAAAAACTGTTTTTT. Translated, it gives CASSEGDFSREKLFF. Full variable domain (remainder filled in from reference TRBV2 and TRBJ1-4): EPEVTQTPSHQVTQMGQEVILRCVPISNHLYFYWYRQILGQKVEFLVSFYNNEISEKSEIFDDQFSVERPDGSNFTLKIRSTKLEDSAMYFCASSEGDFSREKLFFGSGTQLSVL.